This T cell receptor beta chain emerged from a study of control samples from healthy donors and cancer patients. Libraries were prepared by immunoSEQ multiplex PCR; TCRdb keeps only in-frame clonotypes and omits some of them. The data show 90,000 to 95,000 clones, 85% seen once. What was sequenced was blood. This clonotype originated in a man aged 25 to 40 in good health.

In nucleotides, the CDR3 is TGTGCCAGCAGCTTAAATAGCCTGACCGGGGAGCTGTTTTTT. This codes for CASSLNSLTGELFF. The gene calls are TRBV7-3 and TRBJ2-2; no clear D gene. Between the trimmed V and J ends, which lost 1 base and 5 bases, there was a span of 8 bases. CDR1 and CDR2 (germline): SGHTA, FQGTGA. The CDR3 sequence is 14 residues long.